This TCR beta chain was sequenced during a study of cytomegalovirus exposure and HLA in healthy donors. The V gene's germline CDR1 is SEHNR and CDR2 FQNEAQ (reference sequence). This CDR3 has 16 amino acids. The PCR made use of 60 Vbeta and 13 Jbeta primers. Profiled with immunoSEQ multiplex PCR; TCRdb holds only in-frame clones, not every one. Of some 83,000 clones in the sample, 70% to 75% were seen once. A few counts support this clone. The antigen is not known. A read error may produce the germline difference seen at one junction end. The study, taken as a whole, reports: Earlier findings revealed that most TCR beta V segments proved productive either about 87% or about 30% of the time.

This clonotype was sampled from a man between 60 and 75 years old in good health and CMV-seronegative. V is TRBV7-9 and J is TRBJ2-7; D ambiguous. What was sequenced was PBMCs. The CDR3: CSSSLATSERPYEQYF. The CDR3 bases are TGTTCCAGCAGCTTAGCTACCTCGGAGAGACCATACGAGCAGTACTTC.